A selection of T cell receptor beta chains follows, all from one sample in a study of cytomegalovirus exposure and HLA in healthy donors. Method: immunoSEQ multiplex PCR; TCRdb's copy keeps in-frame clones and lacks some. This sample has roughly 100,000 clones, with around 72% found just once. The sample comprised PBMCs. Source of these receptors: a male donor in good health and CMV-seronegative. The CDR3 runs from the conserved cysteine through the conserved F or W. A D gene is named only where the DNA matches it firmly. Not every row has a clone size; where given, it reads once, few, many or a size class.

>TRBJ1-5|TRBV19|once|NA
TGTGCCAGTAGTATAGAATCTAGCAGTCAGCCCCAGCATTTT
CASSIESSSQPQHF
>TRBJ1-4|TRBV28|NA|NA
TGTGCCAGCAGCCCACAGGGAGCTAATGAAAAACTGTTTTTT
CASSPQGANEKLFF
>TRBJ2-7|TRBV5-5|NA|NA
TGTGCCAGCAGCTTGTACGAGGGCCGGGAGCAGTACTTC
CASSLYEGREQYF
>TRBJ1-2|TRBV29-1|NA|NA
TGCAGCGTGGACAGTTTCTATGGCTACACCTTC
CSVDSFYGYTF
>TRBJ2-5|TRBV7-2|NA|NA
TGTGCCAGCAGCTTACACTTAAAGGAGACCCAGTACTTC
CASSLHLKETQYF
>TRBJ2-3|TRBV7-2|NA|TRBD1
TGTGCCAGCAGCCGGGACAGTCGCACAGATACGCAGTATTTT
CASSRDSRTDTQYF
>TRBJ2-1|TRBV6-1|few|TRBD2
TGTGCCAGCAGCCTCACTAGCGGGAGTTTTAGTGAGCAGTTCTTC
CASSLTSGSFSEQFF
>TRBJ2-2|TRBV5-1|NA|NA
TGCGCCAGCAGCCAAGGACAGTCCGGGGAGCTGTTTTTT
CASSQGQSGELFF
>TRBJ2-2|TRBV19|NA|NA
TGTGCCAGTAAGAGGACAGGGGATAGCGGGACTCCTAACACCGGGGAGCTGTTTTTT
CASKRTGDSGTPNTGELFF
>TRBJ2-1|TRBV7-2|NA|TRBD1
TGTGCCAGCAGTTTGACGGGACAGGGTAACAATGAGCAGTTCTTC
CASSLTGQGNNEQFF
>TRBJ2-7|TRBV29-1|once|TRBD2
TGCAGCGTAGCGGGGGCTTCTAGCGGGAGTGGCTACGAGCAGTACTTC
CSVAGASSGSGYEQYF
>TRBJ2-4|TRBV5-5|NA|TRBD2
TGTGCCAGCAGCGATGGACTAGCGGGAGCCAAAAACATTCAGTACTTC
CASSDGLAGAKNIQYF
>TRBJ2-7|TRBV21-1|NA|NA
TGTGCCAGCAGCGCAAAGGGGTGTAAACGGTACTTC
CASSAKGCKRYF
>TRBJ2-5|TRBV7-3|NA|NA
TGTGCCAGCAGCCAGGCGGGAGAGACCCAGTACTTC
CASSQAGETQYF
>TRBJ1-1|TRBV6-4|NA|NA
TGTGCCAGCAGTGCGCAGGTGAACACTGAAGCTTTCTTT
CASSAQVNTEAFF
>TRBJ1-5|TRBV28|NA|NA
TGTGCCAGCATCCCACCAGGACACCTGAATCAGCCCCAGCATTTT
CASIPPGHLNQPQHF
>TRBJ2-7|TRBV25-1|NA|NA
TGTGCCAGCAGTGAATACGCGGAGCAGTACTTC
CASSEYAEQYF
>TRBJ2-2|TRBV4-2|NA|NA
TGTGCCAGCAGCCAAGTGCTAGCTTCGATCACCGGGGAGCTGTTTTTT
CASSQVLASITGELFF
>TRBJ1-1|TRBV6-6|NA|NA
TGTGCCAGCAGTTACTCGATAGAGGATGAAGCTTTCTTT
CASSYSIEDEAFF
>TRBJ1-5|TRBV27|NA|TRBD1
TGTGCCAGCAGTTCAACTGGACAGGGGGGAAATCAGCCCCAGCATTTT
CASSSTGQGGNQPQHF
>TRBJ2-1|TRBV4-3|NA|NA
TGCGCCAGCAGCCTTGCCCCTAAGCAGTTCTTC
CASSLAPKQFF
>TRBJ1-1|TRBV29-1|NA|NA
TGCAGCGTCTCAGGGTTTAGCACTGAAGCTTTCTTT
CSVSGFSTEAFF
>TRBJ1-1|TRBV6-1|NA|TRBD1
TGTGCCAGCAGTGGATGGACAGGAGTGAACACTGAAGCTTTCTTT
CASSGWTGVNTEAFF
>TRBJ2-3|TRBV20-1|NA|NA
TGCAGTGCGATAAGGAGAGATACGCAGTATTTT
CSAIRRDTQYF
>TRBJ2-1|TRBV10-3|NA|TRBD2
TGTGCCATCAGTGAGTCGGGGACTAGCGGGAGGGCCACTGAGCAGTTCTTC
CAISESGTSGRATEQFF
>TRBJ1-2|TRBV6-5|NA|TRBD1
TGTGCCAGCAGACTTCGGACAGGGGGTGGCTACACCTTC
CASRLRTGGGYTF
>TRBJ2-1|TRBV7-9|NA|TRBD1
TGTGCCAGCAGCCCCCCGGACAGGGACCTGTTCAATGAGCAGTTCTTC
CASSPPDRDLFNEQFF
>TRBJ2-1|TRBV7-9|NA|NA
TGTGCCAGCAGCTTAGGGGGGGGGCGCGGTGAGCAGTTCTTC
CASSLGGGRGEQFF
>TRBJ2-3|TRBV29-1|once|TRBD2
TGCAGCGTTGAAGATGCAGGGAGGGGAGGCACAGATACGCAGTATTTT
CSVEDAGRGGTDTQYF
>TRBJ2-2|TRBV10-1|NA|TRBD2
TGCGCCAGCAGTGAGTTCTTCCTAGCGGGTACCACGAACACCGGGGAGCTGTTTTTT
CASSEFFLAGTTNTGELFF
>TRBJ2-7|TRBV4-3|NA|TRBD1
TGCGCCAGCAGCCAAGGCCAGGGGGTCCCCTACGAGCAGTACTTC
CASSQGQGVPYEQYF
>TRBJ2-7|TRBV7-6|NA|TRBD2
TGTGCCAGCAGCTTAGGATCGGTAGCGGGAGGCCACGGGCAGTACTTC
CASSLGSVAGGHGQYF
>TRBJ2-2|TRBV5-1|NA|TRBD2
TGCGCCAGCAGCTTCGCCGGGACTACCAAGGGAGGGGGGGAGCTGTTTTTT
CASSFAGTTKGGGELFF
>TRBJ2-7|TRBV7-2|NA|TRBD2
TGTGCCAGCAGCTCAAGGGGACTAGCGGGGGTATACGAGCAGTACTTC
CASSSRGLAGVYEQYF
>TRBJ1-2|TRBV19|NA|TRBD1
TGTGCCAGTGCTGACAGGGTCTATGGCTACACCTTC
CASADRVYGYTF
>TRBJ2-7|TRBV29-1|once|NA
TGCAGCGTTGGCGCGGGGCTTCTCAACGAGCAGTACTTC
CSVGAGLLNEQYF
>TRBJ1-1|TRBV2|NA|NA
TGTGCCAGCCGCCGGGACTTAAACACTGAAGCTTTCTTT
CASRRDLNTEAFF
>TRBJ1-5|TRBV15|once|NA
TGTGCCACCAGCAGAGAGGGCACCCTGACGGGCAATCAGCCCCAGCATTTT
CATSREGTLTGNQPQHF
>TRBJ2-1|TRBV7-3|NA|NA
TGTGCCAGCAGCTTATTGAGCGGGCCCTACAATGAGCAGTTCTTC
CASSLLSGPYNEQFF
>TRBJ1-1|TRBV6-5|NA|NA
TGTGCCAGCAGTTCTAGCGGCCTGAACACTGAAGCTTTCTTT
CASSSSGLNTEAFF
>TRBJ2-2|TRBV5-1|NA|TRBD2
TGCGCCAGCAGCACCGGGACTAGCGGGAACACCGGGGAGCTGTTTTTT
CASSTGTSGNTGELFF
>TRBJ1-1|TRBV7-8|NA|TRBD1
TGTGCCAGCAGTCTAGCCGGGACAGGGCCCCCGTCGACCTTTGAAGCTTTCTTT
CASSLAGTGPPSTFEAFF
>TRBJ1-5|TRBV7-8|NA|NA
TGTGCCAGCGAAAGTCGACAGCTCAATCAGCCCCAGCATTTT
CASESRQLNQPQHF
>TRBJ1-6|TRBV6-6|NA|TRBD1
TGTGCCAGCAGTTACTCACAGGGGGAGAATTCACCCCTCCACTTT
CASSYSQGENSPLHF
>TRBJ2-2|TRBV7-2|NA|NA
TGTGCCAGCAAGCCCGGACATACGAACACCGGGGAGCTGTTTTTT
CASKPGHTNTGELFF
>TRBJ2-3|TRBV5-1|once|NA
TGCGCCAGCAGCCCCCAGGTGTTCAGAGATACGCAGTATTTT
CASSPQVFRDTQYF
>TRBJ2-1|TRBV13|NA|NA
TGTGCCAGCAGCTTCTCCCGACAGCCGTACAATGAGCAGTTCTTC
CASSFSRQPYNEQFF
>TRBJ1-4|TRBV28|NA|NA
TGTGCCAGCAGTTTCATTGAAAAACTGTTTTTT
CASSFIEKLFF
>TRBJ1-4|TRBV1|NA|NA
TGCACCAGCAGCCTCGCCACTCTTCAAGACCGGGTTACCTATGAATTCAATGAAAAACTGTTTTTT
CTSSLATLQDRVTYEFNEKLFF
>TRBJ1-2|TRBV28|once|TRBD1
TGTGCCAGCAGCACCACAGGGGGCCATGGCTACACCTTC
CASSTTGGHGYTF
>TRBJ1-5|TRBV27|NA|TRBD1
TGTGCCAGCAGCCCGGACAGGCGGAGGCCCGTTCAGCCCCAGCATTTT
CASSPDRRRPVQPQHF
>TRBJ2-1|TRBV6-5|NA|TRBD2
TGTGCCAGCAGTTTTCTAGCGGAGGGCTCCTACAATGAGCAGTTCTTC
CASSFLAEGSYNEQFF
>TRBJ1-5|TRBV21-1|many|NA
TGTGCCAGCAGCAAGTCCGATACGCCGGGACAGGGGTTCTTTAGGAGCAATCAGCCCCAGCATTTT
CASSKSDTPGQGFFRSNQPQHF
>TRBJ2-1|TRBV6-5|NA|TRBD1
TGTGCCAGCAACACAGGGGGCGCGTTGGGAAATGAGCAGTTCTTC
CASNTGGALGNEQFF
>TRBJ2-1|TRBV28|NA|TRBD2
TGTGCCAGCAGCGCGATGGGACTAGGAGGTTCCTACAATGAGCAGTTCTTC
CASSAMGLGGSYNEQFF
>TRBJ2-2|TRBV2|NA|NA
TGTGCCAGCAGGACTCTGAACACCGGGGAGCTGTTTTTT
CASRTLNTGELFF
>TRBJ1-5|TRBV27|NA|TRBD1
TGTGCCAGCAGGGGAACAGGGGCGGGACAGCCCCAGCATTTT
CASRGTGAGQPQHF